This T cell receptor (beta chain) was recovered during a study of technical replicates of blood from several donors. Clones were sequenced by immunoSEQ multiplex PCR, and TCRdb holds only the in-frame ones, with some missing. This table holds about 97,000 clones, about 96% found once. V was clipped by 0 bases and J by 4 bases, with 12 bases between them. Germline V gene lookup returns CDR1 ENHRY and CDR2 SYGVKD. The CDR3 has 16 residues. The chain joins TRBV10-3 to TRBJ2-2; unclear D gene. This TCR came from a human donor in good health. Sequencing used T cells isolated from PBMCs. The CDR3 reads CAISESGPPFTGELFF. The DNA for the CDR3 is TGTGCCATCAGTGAGTCGGGCCCCCCATTCACCGGGGAGCTGTTTTTT.